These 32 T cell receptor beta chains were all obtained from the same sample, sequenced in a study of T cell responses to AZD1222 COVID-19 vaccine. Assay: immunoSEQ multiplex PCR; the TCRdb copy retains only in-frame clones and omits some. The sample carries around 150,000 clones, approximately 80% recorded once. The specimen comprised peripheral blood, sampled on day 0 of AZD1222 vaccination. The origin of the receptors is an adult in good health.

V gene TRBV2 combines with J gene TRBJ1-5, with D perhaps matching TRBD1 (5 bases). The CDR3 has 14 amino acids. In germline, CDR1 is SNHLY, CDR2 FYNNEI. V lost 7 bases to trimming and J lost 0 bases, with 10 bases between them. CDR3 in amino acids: CASKGQHSNQPQHF. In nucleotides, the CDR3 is TGTGCCAGCAAGGGGCAGCATAGCAATCAGCCCCAGCATTTT.

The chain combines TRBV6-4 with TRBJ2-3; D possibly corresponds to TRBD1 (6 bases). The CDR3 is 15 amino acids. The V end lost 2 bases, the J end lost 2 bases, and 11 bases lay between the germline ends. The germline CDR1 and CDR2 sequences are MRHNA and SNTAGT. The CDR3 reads CASSDGGSSTDTQYF. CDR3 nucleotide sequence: TGTGCCAGCAGTGACGGGGGCTCTTCCACAGATACGCAGTATTTT.

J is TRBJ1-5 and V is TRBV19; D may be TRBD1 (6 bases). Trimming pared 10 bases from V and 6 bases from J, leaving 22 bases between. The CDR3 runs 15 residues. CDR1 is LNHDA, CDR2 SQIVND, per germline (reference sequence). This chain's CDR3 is CATLPYGGAGQPQHF. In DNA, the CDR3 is TGTGCCACTCTGCCCTATGGGGGGGCGGGTCAGCCCCAGCATTTT.

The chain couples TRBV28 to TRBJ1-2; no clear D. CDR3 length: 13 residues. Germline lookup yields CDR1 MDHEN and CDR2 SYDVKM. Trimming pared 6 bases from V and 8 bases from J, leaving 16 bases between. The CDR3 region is CASRPAGGFGYTF. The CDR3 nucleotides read TGTGCCAGCAGACCCGCCGGAGGATTCGGCTACACCTTC.

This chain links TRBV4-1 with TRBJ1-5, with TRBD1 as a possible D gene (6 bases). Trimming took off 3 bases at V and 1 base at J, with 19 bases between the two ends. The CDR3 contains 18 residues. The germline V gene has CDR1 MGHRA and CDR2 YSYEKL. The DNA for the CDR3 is TGCGCCAGCAGCCAGTCACTCGGGGCGGGGGGCAGCAATCAGCCCCAGCATTTT. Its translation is CASSQSLGAGGSNQPQHF.

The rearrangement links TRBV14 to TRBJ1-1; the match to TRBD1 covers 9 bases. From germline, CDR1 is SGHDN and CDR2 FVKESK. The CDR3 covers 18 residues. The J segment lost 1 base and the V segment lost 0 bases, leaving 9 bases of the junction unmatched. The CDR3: CASSQDSGTGRENTEAFF. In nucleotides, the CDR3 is TGTGCCAGCAGCCAAGACTCAGGGACAGGGAGGGAGAACACTGAAGCTTTCTTT.

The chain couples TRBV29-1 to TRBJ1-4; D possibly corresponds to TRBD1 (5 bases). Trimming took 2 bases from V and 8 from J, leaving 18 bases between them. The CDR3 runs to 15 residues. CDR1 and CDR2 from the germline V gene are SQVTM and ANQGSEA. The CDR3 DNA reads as TGCAGCGTTGAACCCCGCGCAGGGCAGGGCGAAAAACTGTTTTTT. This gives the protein CSVEPRAGQGEKLFF.

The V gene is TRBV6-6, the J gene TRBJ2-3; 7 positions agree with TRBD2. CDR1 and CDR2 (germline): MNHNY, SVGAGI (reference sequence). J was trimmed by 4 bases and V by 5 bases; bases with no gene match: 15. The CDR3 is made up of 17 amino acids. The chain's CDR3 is CASSLGGGAGGADTQYF. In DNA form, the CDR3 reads TGTGCCAGCAGTCTCGGCGGGGGTGCCGGCGGCGCAGATACGCAGTATTTT.

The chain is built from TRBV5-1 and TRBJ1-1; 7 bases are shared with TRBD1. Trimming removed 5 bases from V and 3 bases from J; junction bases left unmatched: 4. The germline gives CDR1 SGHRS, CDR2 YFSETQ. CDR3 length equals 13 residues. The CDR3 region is CASSIQGDTEAFF. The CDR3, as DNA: TGCGCCAGCAGTATTCAGGGGGACACTGAAGCTTTCTTT.

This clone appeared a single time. The CDR3 sequence is CASSGGLASLQETQYF. Here the CDR3 DNA reads TGTGCCAGCAGTGGCGGACTAGCGAGTCTCCAAGAGACCCAGTACTTC. The chain is built from TRBV2 and TRBJ2-5; TRBD2 matches 9 bases. Germline V CDR1 and CDR2: SNHLY, FYNNEI. The trim removed 4 bases at V and 1 base at J, leaving 7 bases unmatched. The CDR3 runs 16 residues.

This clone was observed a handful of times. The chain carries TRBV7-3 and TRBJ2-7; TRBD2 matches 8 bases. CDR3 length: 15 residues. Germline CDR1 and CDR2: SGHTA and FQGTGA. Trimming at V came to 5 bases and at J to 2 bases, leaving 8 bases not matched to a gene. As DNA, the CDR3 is TGTGCCAGCAGCCCCTCAGGACTAGCACCCTACGAGCAGTACTTC. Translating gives CASSPSGLAPYEQYF.

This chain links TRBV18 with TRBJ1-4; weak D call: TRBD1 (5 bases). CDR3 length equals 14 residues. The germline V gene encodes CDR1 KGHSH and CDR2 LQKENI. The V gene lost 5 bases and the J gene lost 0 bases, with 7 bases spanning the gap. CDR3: CASSWGATNEKLFF. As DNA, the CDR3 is TGTGCCAGCTCATGGGGGGCAACTAATGAAAAACTGTTTTTT.

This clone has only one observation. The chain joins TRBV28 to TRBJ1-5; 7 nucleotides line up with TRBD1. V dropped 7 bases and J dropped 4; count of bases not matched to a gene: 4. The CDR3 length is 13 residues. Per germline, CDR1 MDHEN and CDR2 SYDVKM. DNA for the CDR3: TGTGCCAGCACCGACAGGGTTAATCAGCCCCAGCATTTT. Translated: CASTDRVNQPQHF.

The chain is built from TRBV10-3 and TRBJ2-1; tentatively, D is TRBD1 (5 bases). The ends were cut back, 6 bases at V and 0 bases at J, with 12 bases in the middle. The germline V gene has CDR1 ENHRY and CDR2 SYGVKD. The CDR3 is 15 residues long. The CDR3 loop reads CAIRDDSFSYNEQFF. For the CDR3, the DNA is TGTGCCATCAGAGATGACAGCTTCTCCTACAATGAGCAGTTCTTC.

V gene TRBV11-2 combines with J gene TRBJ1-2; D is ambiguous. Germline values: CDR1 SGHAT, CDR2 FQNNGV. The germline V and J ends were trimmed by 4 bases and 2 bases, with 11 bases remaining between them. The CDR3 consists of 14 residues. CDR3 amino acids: CASSSVRRNYGYTF. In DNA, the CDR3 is TGTGCCAGCAGCTCGGTTAGGCGCAACTATGGCTACACCTTC.

The CDR3 sequence is CASSPDEGAYYYGYTF. CDR3 nucleotides: TGTGCCAGCAGTCCCGACGAGGGGGCGTACTACTATGGCTACACCTTC. This chain joins TRBV27 and TRBJ1-2, with TRBD1 identical over 7 bases. The CDR3 extends over 16 amino acids. Germline CDR1 MNHEY, CDR2 SMNVEV (reference sequence). V dropped 5 bases and J dropped 3; count of bases not matched to a gene: 12.

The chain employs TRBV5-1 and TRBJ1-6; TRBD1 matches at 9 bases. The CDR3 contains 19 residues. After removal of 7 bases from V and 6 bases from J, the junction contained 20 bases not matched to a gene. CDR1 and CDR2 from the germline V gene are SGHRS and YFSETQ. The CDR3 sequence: CASWTGTGTRTDSNSPLHF. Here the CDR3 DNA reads TGCGCCAGCTGGACCGGGACAGGGACGAGAACCGACTCTAATTCACCCCTCCACTTT.

CDR3 in DNA: TGTGCCAGCAGCTTGGGCAATGGACAGGGCTCCACTGAAGCTTTCTTT. This gives the protein CASSLGNGQGSTEAFF. The chain links TRBV5-4 to TRBJ1-1; 8 bases fit TRBD1. The CDR3 covers 16 residues. V shed 0 bases, J shed 4 bases, and the junction held 8 bases outside the gene matches. Per the germline V gene, CDR1 is SGHNT and CDR2 is YYREEE (reference sequence).

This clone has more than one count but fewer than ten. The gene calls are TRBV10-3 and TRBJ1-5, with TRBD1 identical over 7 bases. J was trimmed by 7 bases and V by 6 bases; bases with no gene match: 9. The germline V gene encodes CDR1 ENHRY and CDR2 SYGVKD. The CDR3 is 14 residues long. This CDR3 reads CAISGGQDQQPQHF. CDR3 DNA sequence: TGTGCCATCAGCGGAGGACAGGACCAACAGCCCCAGCATTTT.

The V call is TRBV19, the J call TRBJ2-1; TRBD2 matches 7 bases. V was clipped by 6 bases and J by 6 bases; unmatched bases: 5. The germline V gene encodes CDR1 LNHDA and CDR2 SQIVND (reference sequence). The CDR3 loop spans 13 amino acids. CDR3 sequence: CASSPTSANEQFF. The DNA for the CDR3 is TGTGCCAGTAGCCCAACTAGCGCCAATGAGCAGTTCTTC.

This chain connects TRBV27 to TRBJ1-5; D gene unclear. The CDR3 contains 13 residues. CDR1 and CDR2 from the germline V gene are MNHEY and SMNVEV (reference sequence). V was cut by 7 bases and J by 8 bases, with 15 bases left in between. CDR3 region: CASTPRRKKPQHF. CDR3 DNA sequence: TGTGCCAGCACTCCGCGCCGTAAGAAGCCCCAGCATTTT.

In nucleotides, the CDR3 is TGTGCCAGCAGCCAACTGACTGGCAGGCAGAGCCGACAAGAGACCCAGTACTTC. Its translation is CASSQLTGRQSRQETQYF. The chain is built from TRBV7-9 and TRBJ2-5; D uncertain. Germline CDR1 SEHNR, CDR2 FQNEAQ (reference sequence). The CDR3 spans 18 residues. The V end lost 5 bases, the J end lost 2 bases, and 24 bases lay between the germline ends.

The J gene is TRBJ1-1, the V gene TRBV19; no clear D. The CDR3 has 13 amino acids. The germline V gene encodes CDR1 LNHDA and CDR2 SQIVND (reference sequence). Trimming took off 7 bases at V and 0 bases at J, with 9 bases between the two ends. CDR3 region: CASKTKMNTEAFF. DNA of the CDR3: TGTGCCAGTAAGACGAAAATGAACACTGAAGCTTTCTTT. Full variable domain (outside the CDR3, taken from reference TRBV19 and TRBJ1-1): DGGITQSPKYLFRKEGQNVTLSCEQNLNHDAMYWYRQDPGQGLRLIYYSQIVNDFQKGDIAEGYSVSREKKESFPLTVTSAQKNPTAFYLCASKTKMNTEAFFGQGTRLTVV.

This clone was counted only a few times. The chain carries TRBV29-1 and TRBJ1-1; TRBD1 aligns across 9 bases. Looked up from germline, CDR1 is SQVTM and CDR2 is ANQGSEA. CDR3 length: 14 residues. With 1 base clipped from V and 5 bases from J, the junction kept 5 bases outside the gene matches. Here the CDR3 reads CSVEVQGARTEAFF. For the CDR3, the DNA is TGCAGCGTTGAAGTACAGGGGGCGCGAACTGAAGCTTTCTTT.

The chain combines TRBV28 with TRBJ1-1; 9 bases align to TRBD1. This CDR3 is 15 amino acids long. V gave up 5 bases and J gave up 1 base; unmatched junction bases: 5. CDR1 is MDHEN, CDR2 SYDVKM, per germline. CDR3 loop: CASSTGGAGNTEAFF. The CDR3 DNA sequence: TGTGCCAGCAGTACAGGGGGCGCCGGGAACACTGAAGCTTTCTTT.

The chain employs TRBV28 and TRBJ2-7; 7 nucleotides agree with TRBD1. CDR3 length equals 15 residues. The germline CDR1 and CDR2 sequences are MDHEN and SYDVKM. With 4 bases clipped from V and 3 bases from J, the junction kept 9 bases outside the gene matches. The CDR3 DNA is TGTGCCAGCAGTTCAGGGGGAAGAAAAGACTACGAGCAGTACTTC. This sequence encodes CASSSGGRKDYEQYF.

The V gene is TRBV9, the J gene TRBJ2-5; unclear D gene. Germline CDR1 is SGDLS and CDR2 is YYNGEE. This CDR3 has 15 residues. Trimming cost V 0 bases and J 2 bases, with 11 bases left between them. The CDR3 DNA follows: TGTGCCAGCAGCGTAGGGAGTAGCCGGCAAGAGACCCAGTACTTC. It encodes CASSVGSSRQETQYF.

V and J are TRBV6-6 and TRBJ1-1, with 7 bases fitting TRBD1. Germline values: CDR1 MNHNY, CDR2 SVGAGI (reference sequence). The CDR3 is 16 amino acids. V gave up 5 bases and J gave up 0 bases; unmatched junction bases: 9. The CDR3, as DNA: TGTGCCAGCAGTAGAGGCGGGACAGCCATGAACACTGAAGCTTTCTTT. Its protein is CASSRGGTAMNTEAFF.

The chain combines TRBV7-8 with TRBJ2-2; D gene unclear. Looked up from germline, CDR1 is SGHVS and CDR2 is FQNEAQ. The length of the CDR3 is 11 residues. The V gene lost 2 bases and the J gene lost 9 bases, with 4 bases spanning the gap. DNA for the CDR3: TGTGCCAGCAGCTTATCCAGGGAGCTGTTTTTT. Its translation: CASSLSRELFF.

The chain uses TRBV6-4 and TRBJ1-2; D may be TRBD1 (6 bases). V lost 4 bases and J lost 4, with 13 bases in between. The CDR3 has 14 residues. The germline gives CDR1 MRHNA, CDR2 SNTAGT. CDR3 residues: CASSAGTSSYGYTF. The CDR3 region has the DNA TGTGCCAGCAGTGCCGGGACAAGCTCCTATGGCTACACCTTC.

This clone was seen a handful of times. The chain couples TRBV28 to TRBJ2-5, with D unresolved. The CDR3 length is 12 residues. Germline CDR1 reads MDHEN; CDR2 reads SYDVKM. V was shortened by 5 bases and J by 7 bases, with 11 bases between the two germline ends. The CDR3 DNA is TGTGCCAGCAGTCAAGACAAGAGGACCCAGTACTTC. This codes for CASSQDKRTQYF.

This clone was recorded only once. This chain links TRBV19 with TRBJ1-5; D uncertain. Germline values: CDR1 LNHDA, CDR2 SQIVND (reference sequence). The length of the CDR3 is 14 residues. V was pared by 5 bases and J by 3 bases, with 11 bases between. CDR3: CASSVKGYNQPQHF. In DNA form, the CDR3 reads TGTGCCAGTAGTGTCAAGGGCTACAATCAGCCCCAGCATTTT.